This section outlines one T cell receptor (beta chain) sequence together with its context. This entry belongs to a study of cytomegalovirus exposure and HLA in healthy donors. This CDR3 has 14 residues. V shed 5 bases and J shed 0 bases, with 5 bases lying between them. CDR1 and CDR2 (germline): SEHNR, FQNEAQ (reference sequence). It was with 60 Vbeta and 13 Jbeta primers that the PCR ran. TCRdb's copy holds only in-frame clones and misses some; the assay was immunoSEQ multiplex PCR. The top ten clones hold around 1.5% of a sample with some 180,000 clones, 70% to 80% of them seen once. The receptor was isolated from a man aged 18 to 30 in good health and CMV-seronegative. The sample consisted of PBMCs. V is TRBV7-9 and J is TRBJ2-6; D not certain. CDR3 in amino acids: CASSGSSGANVLTF. For the CDR3, the DNA is TGTGCCAGCAGCGGTAGCTCTGGGGCCAACGTCCTGACTTTC.